This T cell receptor (beta chain) came from a study of shared clonotypes between healthy human individuals. Between the trimmed V and J ends, which lost 7 bases and 0 bases, there was a span of 11 bases. The CDR3 contains 14 residues. Germline V gives CDR1 SGHNT, CDR2 YYREEE (reference sequence). The repertoire was sequenced with immunoSEQ multiplex PCR; TCRdb's copy has only in-frame clones and lacks some. The table lists millions of clones, more than 80% of them singletons. As for this clone: This same CDR3 is encoded by further DNA sequences in the sample.

The sequence derives from a young man in good health. Some clones in this sample may be carry-over from other donors' samples. The chain recombines TRBV5-4 with TRBJ2-1; D is possibly TRBD2 (5 bases). Material: naive CD4+ T cells from PBMCs. Subset here: CD45RA+ positively selected. DNA of the CDR3: TGTGCCAGCCTCAGCGGCAGCTCCTACAATGAGCAGTTCTTC. Translating it yields CASLSGSSYNEQFF.